The rows below give T cell receptor beta chains drawn from one sample of a study of OX40 agonist ivuxolimab in advanced cancers. Assay used: immunoSEQ multiplex PCR; TCRdb lists only in-frame clones, some missing. The sample contains fewer than 85,000 clones, about three quarters of which appear only once. The specimen comprised CD4+ or CD8+ T cells sorted from blood, sampled in a trial of the OX40 agonist ivuxolimab. Source of these receptors: an adult with an advanced solid tumor such as melanoma, head and neck, liver or kidney cancer. The CDR3 runs from the conserved cysteine through the conserved F or W. A D gene is named only where the DNA matches it firmly. Only part of the rows carry a size: once, few, many, or a class if the clone is expanded.

>NA|NA|TRBJ2-2|TRBV5-1
TGCGCCAGCAGCCCCGTGGGGACCGAGAACACCGGGGAGCTGTTTTTT
CASSPVGTENTGELFF
>NA|NA|TRBJ2-1|TRBV25-1
TGTGCCAGCAGTGAATTAGGAGGGTTGAATGAGCAGTTCTTC
CASSELGGLNEQFF
>NA|NA|TRBJ1-5|TRBV6-5
TGTGCCAGCAGTTATGGGTCGGGTCAGCCCCAGCATTTT
CASSYGSGQPQHF
>NA|NA|TRBJ1-1|TRBV7-9
TGTGCCAGCAGCTTCACTCCTGACACTGAAGCTTTCTTT
CASSFTPDTEAFF
>NA|NA|TRBJ2-1|TRBV5-1
TGCGCCAGTTCGAGGGACACCTACAATGAGCAGTTCTTC
CASSRDTYNEQFF
>NA|TRBD1|TRBJ1-5|TRBV27
TGTGCCAGCAGACGTAGACAGGGATCCAGCAATCAGCCCCAGCATTTT
CASRRRQGSSNQPQHF
>NA|NA|TRBJ2-3|TRBV28
TGTGCCAGCAGTGTAAGGGGGGGCGGCACAGATACGCAGTATTTT
CASSVRGGGTDTQYF
>NA|TRBD1|TRBJ2-5|TRBV13
TGTGCCAGCAGCTTTGGGGACAGGGTTTCAGAGACCCAGTACTTC
CASSFGDRVSETQYF
>NA|NA|TRBJ1-5|TRBV28
TGTGCCAGCAGTTGGATTCTCAATCAGCCCCAGCATTTT
CASSWILNQPQHF
>NA|NA|TRBJ1-2|TRBV10-3
TGTGCCATCAGTGAACAACTGAGGGACTATGGCTACACCTTC
CAISEQLRDYGYTF
>NA|NA|TRBJ1-5|TRBV19
TGTGCCAGTGGGATCGTGTCTCCGGCTCGACCTCAGCCCCAGCATTTT
CASGIVSPARPQPQHF
>NA|NA|TRBJ1-6|TRBV7-8
TGTGCCAGCAGCTTAGAGGGGGATTCACCCCTCCACTTT
CASSLEGDSPLHF
>NA|TRBD1|TRBJ2-5|TRBV19
TGTGCCAGTAGTGACGGAACCGGGACAGGAAAAGAGACCCAGTACTTC
CASSDGTGTGKETQYF
>few|NA|TRBJ1-1|TRBV7-3
TGTGCCAGCAGCGCTGCATCGAACACTGAAGCTTTCTTT
CASSAASNTEAFF
>NA|NA|TRBJ2-2|TRBV7-3
TGTGCCAGCAGCATCCGCCCGGGAGACACCGGGGAGCTGTTTTTT
CASSIRPGDTGELFF
>NA|NA|TRBJ2-7|TRBV5-6
TGTGCCAGCAGCTCAATCCGGGACAACTACGAGCAGTACTTC
CASSSIRDNYEQYF
>NA|NA|TRBJ2-3|TRBV21-1
TGTGCCAGCAGACCAGGGAAGACTAGCGGGAGTAGAGATACGCAGTATTTT
CASRPGKTSGSRDTQYF
>NA|NA|TRBJ1-2|TRBV11-2
TGTGCCAGCAGCCGCAGAGGGAGTAACTATGGCTACACCTTC
CASSRRGSNYGYTF
>NA|NA|TRBJ1-4|TRBV14
TGTGCCAGCAGCCAAGGGGCCCGGGCAGGGGAGAGTGAAAAACTGTTTTTT
CASSQGARAGESEKLFF
>NA|TRBD2|TRBJ2-3|TRBV30
TGTGCCTGGAGAGCACTAGCGGGGATAGATACGCAGTATTTT
CAWRALAGIDTQYF
>NA|NA|TRBJ2-3|TRBV6-5
TGTGCCAGCAGTTACAGGGTGCCCACAGATACGCAGTATTTT
CASSYRVPTDTQYF
>NA|TRBD2|TRBJ2-7|TRBV4-1
TGCGCCAGCAGCCCTCAGATTTCCGGGACTATCAACTACGAGCAGTACTTC
CASSPQISGTINYEQYF
>medium-sized|NA|TRBJ2-7|TRBV6-1
TGTGCCAGCAGTCACATTACGAACGAGCAGTACTTC
CASSHITNEQYF
>NA|NA|TRBJ1-6|TRBV9
TGTGCCAGCAGCTCCGAGATGACAGCATACTATAATTCACCCCTCCACTTT
CASSSEMTAYYNSPLHF
>NA|TRBD2|TRBJ2-1|TRBV18
TGTGCCAGCTCACCTCTAAGACTAGCGGGGGGGCAGGCTGAGCAGTTCTTC
CASSPLRLAGGQAEQFF
>once|TRBD2|TRBJ2-3|TRBV5-4
TGTGCCAGCAGCTCGAGGACTAGCGGGGGCACAGATACGCAGTATTTT
CASSSRTSGGTDTQYF
>NA|NA|TRBJ2-1|TRBV9
TGTGCCAGCAGCGTAGGGGAGTACAATGAGCAGTTCTTC
CASSVGEYNEQFF
>few|NA|TRBJ1-6|TRBV19
TGTGCCACCGGGACGGTTAATTCACCCCTCCACTTT
CATGTVNSPLHF
>once|NA|TRBJ1-2|TRBV7-9
TGTGCCAGCAGCTCAAGTTCTGGCTACACCTTC
CASSSSSGYTF
>NA|TRBD2|TRBJ2-5|TRBV5-1
TGCGCCAGCAGCTTACTAGCGGGGGAAGAGACCCAGTACTTC
CASSLLAGEETQYF
>NA|TRBD1|TRBJ1-1|TRBV5-4
TGTGCCAGCAGCGCTGGGACAGCCGAAGCTTTCTTT
CASSAGTAEAFF
>NA|TRBD2|TRBJ2-7|TRBV19
TGTGCCAGTAGCCTGACCCAGCTAGCGGGAGATGAGCAGTACTTC
CASSLTQLAGDEQYF
>NA|TRBD1|TRBJ2-3|TRBV6-5
TGTGCCAGCAGTTACCAAGGACAGGGCGGCACAGATACGCAGTATTTT
CASSYQGQGGTDTQYF
>NA|TRBD2|TRBJ2-5|TRBV5-1
TGCGCCAGCAGCTCGGGACTAGCGGGAGGCCCAGAGACCCAGTACTTC
CASSSGLAGGPETQYF
>NA|TRBD2|TRBJ2-1|TRBV19
TGTGCCAGTAGTACTAGAGCGGGAGTTAGTGAGCAGTTCTTC
CASSTRAGVSEQFF
>few|NA|TRBJ1-5|TRBV7-9
TGTGCCAGCAGCTCTGACGATCAGCCCCAGCATTTT
CASSSDDQPQHF
>NA|NA|TRBJ2-7|TRBV28
TGTGCCAGCAGTTTATCCCTCTCAATCCAGGGTTTTTCCTACGAGCAGTACTTC
CASSLSLSIQGFSYEQYF
>NA|NA|TRBJ2-5|TRBV29-1
TGCAGCGGCTGCCGGATAGCCCCAGAGACCCAGTACTTC
CSGCRIAPETQYF
>NA|TRBD1|TRBJ2-7|TRBV28
TGTGCCAGCAGTTTAGAGGGCAGGGGGCCATCCGAGCAGTACTTC
CASSLEGRGPSEQYF
>once|TRBD1|TRBJ1-1|TRBV11-2
TGTGCCAGCAGCTTAGATATCACAGGGGGAAAAGGGGCTTTCTTT
CASSLDITGGKGAFF
>NA|NA|TRBJ2-5|TRBV6-1
TGTGCCAGCAGCGGGAGGACAGCTCAAGAGACCCAGTACTTC
CASSGRTAQETQYF
>NA|NA|TRBJ2-7|TRBV5-1
TGCGCCAGCAGCTTGGTCAGGTCCTACGAGCAGTACTTC
CASSLVRSYEQYF
>NA|TRBD1|TRBJ1-2|TRBV19
TGTGCCAGTCGACAGGGAAACTATGGCTACACCTTC
CASRQGNYGYTF
>NA|NA|TRBJ1-1|TRBV6-5
TGTGCCAGCACCGGAGCGGGGGCAGGGGACACTGAAGCTTTCTTT
CASTGAGAGDTEAFF
>NA|TRBD2|TRBJ2-5|TRBV29-1
TGCAGCGTTGAAGCACTAGCGGGGCCCGGGGCCCAGTACTTC
CSVEALAGPGAQYF
>NA|NA|TRBJ2-1|TRBV14
TGTGCCAGCAGCGCCGAGGGGGGAAGCTCCTACAATGAGCAGTTCTTC
CASSAEGGSSYNEQFF
>NA|NA|TRBJ1-2|TRBV5-1
TGCGCCAGCAGTGAGACAGGTATTAACTATGGCTACACCTTC
CASSETGINYGYTF
>NA|NA|TRBJ1-1|TRBV30
TGTGCCTGGAACAGGGCCAGTTTTCCTTTCTTT
CAWNRASFPFF
>NA|NA|TRBJ2-3|TRBV7-3
TGTGCCAGCAGCCTAGCGAGTAGCACAGATACGCAGTATTTT
CASSLASSTDTQYF
>NA|TRBD2|TRBJ2-1|TRBV11-3
TGTGCCAGCAGCTCATTTAGCGGGAGCAATACCTACAATGAGCAGTTCTTC
CASSSFSGSNTYNEQFF